This T cell receptor beta chain was observed in a study of T cells after yellow fever vaccination. Study results and limitations: Post-booster repertoires again held most primary-vaccination clones (roughly 95% CD4, roughly 88% CD8). Weaker in magnitude, the secondary response showed a faster peak on day 5 versus 15. Contamination by abundant bulk-population clonotypes could be present in FACS-sorted repertoires.

Per germline, CDR1 LGHNA and CDR2 YNFKEQ. V was clipped by 0 bases and J by 4 bases; unmatched bases: 3. This CDR3 has 15 amino acids. This clonotype was counted at least ten times. The antigen is not known. The 5'RACE template-switching step produced TCR cDNA and added a universal primer site and UMIs. TCRdb reanalysed the 5' RACE reads using MiXCR and keeps one entry per CDR3 protein. Of fewer than 450,000 distinct CDR3 sequences in the sample, 8% to 9.5% are singletons; the top ten hold approximately 15%. The chain combines TRBV4-2 with TRBJ2-5, with 9 bases lining up with TRBD1. The clonotype comes from a man between 18 and 35 years old who received the YFV17D yellow fever vaccine. The starting material was PBMCs, obtained about 49 days after the first yellow fever vaccination. CDR3 coding DNA: TGTGCCAGCAGCCAAGAGCTACAGGGGGCAGAGACCCAGTACTTC. As protein: CASSQELQGAETQYF.